The next 30 T cell receptor beta chains were all read from a single sample in a study of T-cell reconstitution after alpha-beta-depleted transplantation in children. Preparing the TCRbeta library involved the use of unique molecular identifiers. In TCRdb, the PCR reads were re-called with MiXCR into one record per CDR3 protein. The table shows some 600,000 distinct CDR3 sequences, with over 15% occurring only once. The sequencing used PBMCs from the stem cell graft donor, collected from the stem cell graft. The receptors stem from a human donor who donated a stem cell graft to a child with acute myeloid leukemia.

V is TRBV15 and J is TRBJ2-5, with a tentative D call TRBD2 (5 bases). This CDR3 is 13 amino acids long. The germline V and J ends were trimmed by 3 bases and 2 bases, with 7 bases remaining between them. CDR1 LNHNV and CDR2 YYDKDF come from the germline V gene (reference sequence). CDR3 residues: CATSRRVQETQYF. As DNA, the CDR3 is TGTGCCACCAGCAGGAGGGTACAAGAGACCCAGTACTTC.

This chain uses TRBV4-2 with TRBJ2-7; D not certain. The CDR3 is 13 residues long. Trimming shortened V by 3 bases and J by 4 bases, and 10 bases separated the two germline ends. Germline values: CDR1 LGHNA, CDR2 YNFKEQ. CDR3 residues: CASSQEPGYEQYV. The CDR3 nucleotides read TGTGCCAGCAGCCAGGAACCTGGGTACGAGCAGTACGTC.

In this sample, this clonotype turned up a few times. The chain recombines TRBV25-1 with TRBJ1-2, with 7 nucleotides matching TRBD1. The ends lost 7 bases at V and 0 bases at J; junction bases unmatched: 11. The CDR3 totals 16 residues. The V gene's germline CDR1 is MGHDK and CDR2 SYGVNS. The CDR3 reads CASKGGRSTSNYGYTF. CDR3 nucleotide sequence: TGTGCCAGCAAAGGGGGCAGGTCTACTTCTAACTATGGCTACACCTTC.

The chain uses TRBV3-1 and TRBJ2-1, with D tentatively TRBD2 (5 bases). The CDR3 consists of 12 residues. The V end was cut by 1 base, the J end by 7 bases, with 5 bases between. Looked up from germline, CDR1 is LGHDT and CDR2 is YNNKEL (reference sequence). CDR3 in amino acids: CASSQVANEQFF. The CDR3 region has the DNA TGTGCCAGCAGCCAAGTAGCGAATGAGCAGTTCTTC.

This clonotype was detected many times. CDR3 residues: CSARAQRNQPQHF. CDR3 bases: TGCAGTGCTAGGGCGCAGCGGAATCAGCCCCAGCATTTT. This chain connects TRBV20-1 to TRBJ1-5; no clear D. V was pared by 3 bases and J by 4 bases, with 10 bases between. CDR3 size: 13 residues. Germline values: CDR1 DFQATT, CDR2 SNEGSKA (reference sequence).

The table lists this clonotype with many counts. V usage is TRBV20-1 and J usage is TRBJ2-1, with D uncertain. The CDR3 contains 12 residues. Trimming removed 3 bases from V and 6 bases from J, with 9 bases in between. Germline V lookup: CDR1 DFQATT, CDR2 SNEGSKA (reference sequence). CDR3: CSASLVGNEQFF. The CDR3 nucleotides are TGCAGTGCTAGTTTGGTCGGCAATGAGCAGTTCTTC.

V is TRBV28 and J is TRBJ2-1; 9 bases agree with TRBD2. Looked up from germline, CDR1 is MDHEN and CDR2 is SYDVKM. The V and J ends lost 3 bases and 2 bases, in that order; junction bases with no gene match: 5. The CDR3 length is 16 residues. CDR3 residues: CASSLRGGATYNEQFF. The CDR3, as DNA: TGTGCCAGCAGTTTGCGCGGGGGGGCAACCTACAATGAGCAGTTCTTC. Variable domain in full (rest from reference TRBV28 and TRBJ2-1): DVKVTQSSRYLVKRTGEKVFLECVQDMDHENMFWYRQDPGLGLRLIYFSYDVKMKEKGDIPEGYSVSREKKERFSLILESASTNQTSMYLCASSLRGGATYNEQFFGPGTRLTVL.

The CDR3 reads CASSLKLGLTEAFF. The CDR3 bases are TGTGCCAGCAGTTTAAAGCTTGGGCTGACTGAAGCTTTCTTT. The chain joins TRBV27 to TRBJ1-1; no reliable D call. CDR3 size: 14 residues. Between the trimmed V and J ends, which lost 2 bases and 5 bases, there was a span of 12 bases. Germline V lookup: CDR1 MNHEY, CDR2 SMNVEV (reference sequence).

The chain joins TRBV7-4 to TRBJ2-3; TRBD1 matches 7 bases. Germline-derived CDR1 and CDR2 are SGHVT and SQSDAQ. The CDR3 extends over 19 amino acids. The J segment lost 2 bases and the V segment lost 2 bases, leaving 16 bases of the junction unmatched. CDR3 nucleotide sequence: TGTGCCAGCAGCTTATGTCCGTCAAAGGGGGCAGGGGCCACAGATACGCAGTATTTT. Its translation is CASSLCPSKGAGATDTQYF.

The rearrangement links TRBV12-3 or TRBV12-4 to TRBJ1-4; a possible D gene is TRBD1 (6 bases). This CDR3 has 14 residues. V lost 7 bases and J 6 bases, leaving 15 bases between the germline ends. The CDR3 DNA reads as TGTGCCAGCACCCCCAGGGGAAACGATGAAAAACTGTTTTTT. It codes for CASTPRGNDEKLFF.

At least ten counts were recorded for this clonotype. The V gene is TRBV29-1, the J gene TRBJ2-7; a possible D gene is TRBD1 (6 bases). CDR1 SQVTM and CDR2 ANQGSEA come from the germline V gene. V lost 4 bases and J 3 bases, leaving 16 bases between the germline ends. This CDR3 is built from 14 residues. CDR3 sequence: CSVGVQGNIYEQYF. The CDR3 region has the DNA TGCAGCGTTGGGGTGCAGGGGAACATCTACGAGCAGTACTTC.

This clonotype was seen ten or more times. The chain combines TRBV20-1 with TRBJ2-3; D is perhaps TRBD2 (5 bases). From germline, CDR1 is DFQATT and CDR2 SNEGSKA (reference sequence). Deletions cut 6 bases from V and 2 bases from J, with 9 bases between. The CDR3 has 12 amino acids. The CDR3 DNA reads as TGCAGTGCCAGACTACTCACAGATACGCAGTATTTT. Its protein is CSARLLTDTQYF.

This chain joins TRBV7-9 and TRBJ1-6; D gene uncertain. V was clipped by 4 bases and J by 7 bases, with 11 bases between them. Germline assignment: CDR1 SEHNR and CDR2 FQNEAQ (reference sequence). The length of the CDR3 is 14 residues. The CDR3 nucleotides read TGTGCCAGCAGCTCATGGCAGCCCAATTCACCCCTCCACTTT. Its translation: CASSSWQPNSPLHF.

The CDR3 here is CASSTSWRWETQYF. In DNA form, the CDR3 reads TGTGCCAGCAGCACCTCGTGGAGGTGGGAGACCCAGTACTTC. This chain connects TRBV6-1 to TRBJ2-5; perhaps TRBD2 as D (5 bases). The CDR3 is 14 amino acids. Germline assignment: CDR1 MNHNS and CDR2 SASEGT. V was cut by 6 bases and J by 5 bases, with 16 bases left in between.

In this sample, this clonotype turned up a few times. The chain couples TRBV15 to TRBJ2-7; D ambiguous. The CDR3 is 13 amino acids. Trimming left V 3 bases short and J 6 bases short, with 12 bases between. CDR1 is LNHNV and CDR2 is YYDKDF in the germline V gene (reference sequence). The CDR3 region is CATSSGHPGEQYF. In DNA, the CDR3 is TGTGCCACCAGCAGCGGCCATCCAGGCGAGCAGTACTTC.

This clonotype was seen repeatedly, ten times or more. This chain connects TRBV20-1 to TRBJ2-3; 7 nucleotides agree with TRBD2. J gave up 1 base and V 3 bases, and 4 bases lay outside the gene matches. The germline V gene has CDR1 DFQATT and CDR2 SNEGSKA (reference sequence). The CDR3 has 14 residues. For the CDR3, the DNA is TGCAGTGCTAGCAGCGGGGAGGGCACAGATACGCAGTATTTT. This translates into CSASSGEGTDTQYF.

The genes are TRBV20-1 and TRBJ2-3; TRBD2 agrees at 8 bases. J gave up 2 bases and V 6 bases, and 13 bases lay outside the gene matches. Germline values: CDR1 DFQATT, CDR2 SNEGSKA (reference sequence). The CDR3 is 16 residues long. The CDR3 is CSAQLYVAGSTDTQYF. The CDR3 region has the DNA TGCAGTGCCCAACTCTACGTAGCGGGGTCCACAGATACGCAGTATTTT.

This clonotype was detected ten times or more. The chain links TRBV12-3 or TRBV12-4 to TRBJ2-1; 9 bases align to TRBD1. CDR3 length equals 14 residues. With V trimmed by 1 base and J by 9 bases, 4 bases remained unmatched. CDR3 loop: CASSLGDRDSEQFF. The CDR3 nucleotides are TGTGCCAGCAGTTTAGGGGACAGGGATAGTGAGCAGTTCTTC.

This clonotype was seen at least ten times. The chain employs TRBV6-1 and TRBJ2-7; 11 nucleotides match TRBD2. This CDR3 region has 12 residues. With 6 bases clipped from V and 6 bases from J, the junction kept 1 base outside the gene matches. Germline V gene sequence: CDR1 MNHNS, CDR2 SASEGT. CDR3 in amino acids: CASRGTSGEQYV. CDR3 nucleotides: TGTGCCAGCAGAGGGACTAGCGGCGAGCAGTACGTC.

This clonotype was recorded a few times. The rearrangement links TRBV11-1 to TRBJ2-1, with D uncertain. The CDR3 covers 12 residues. Deletions cut 5 bases from V and 3 bases from J, with 5 bases between. CDR1 and CDR2 (germline): SGHAT, FQDESV (reference sequence). CDR3 loop: CASSLLYNEQFF. CDR3 coding DNA: TGTGCCAGCAGCCTCCTCTACAATGAGCAGTTCTTC.

The V gene is TRBV7-2, the J gene TRBJ1-1, with D possibly being TRBD1 (6 bases). The V gene's germline CDR1 is SGHTA and CDR2 FQGNSA. This CDR3 region has 14 residues. The V and J ends lost 1 base and 4 bases respectively, with 10 bases between them. The CDR3 coding sequence is TGTGCCAGCAGCTTAGGGGGGACACGCACTGAAGCTTTCTTT. Translation: CASSLGGTRTEAFF. The variable domain in full, completed from reference TRBV7-2 and TRBJ1-1, reads GAGVSQSPSNKVTEKGKDVELRCDPISGHTALYWYRQSLGQGLEFLIYFQGNSAPDKSGLPSDRFSAERTGGSVSTLTIQRTQQEDSAVYLCASSLGGTRTEAFFGQGTRLTVV.

This clonotype has at least ten counts. V is TRBV6-6 and J is TRBJ2-7; D may be TRBD2 (5 bases). Germline values: CDR1 MNHNY, CDR2 SVGAGI (reference sequence). Trimming took off 8 bases at V and 3 bases at J, with 11 bases between the two ends. The CDR3 runs 12 residues. CDR3 in amino acids: CASGRGYYEQYF. Written as DNA, the CDR3 is TGTGCCAGCGGGAGAGGGTACTACGAGCAGTACTTC.

Worth noting for this clonotype: A much larger clonotype is one base distant, so this may be a read error. The V gene is TRBV12-3 or TRBV12-4, the J gene TRBJ1-1, with 8 positions matching TRBD1. V lost 5 bases, J lost 3 bases, and 8 bases stayed unmatched. The CDR3 loop spans 15 amino acids. The CDR3 coding sequence is TGTGCCAGCAGTCGGACAGGGAGTTTGTACACTGAAGCTTTCTTT. Amino acids: CASSRTGSLYTEAFF.

The sample holds a few counts of this clonotype. The CDR3, as DNA: TGCGCCAGCAGCTTGGTCCCTCACATTTCGGGGGACTATGGCTACACCTTC. Translation gives CASSLVPHISGDYGYTF. The rearrangement joins TRBV5-1 to TRBJ1-2; D may be TRBD1 (5 bases). The CDR3 spans 17 residues. Between the trimmed V and J ends, which lost 0 bases and 3 bases, there was a span of 18 bases. Germline V gene sequence: CDR1 SGHRS, CDR2 YFSETQ.

The rearrangement links TRBV6-1 to TRBJ1-1; D gene uncertain. Germline V CDR1 and CDR2: MNHNS, SASEGT. V was cut by 5 bases and J by 2 bases, with 9 bases left in between. This CDR3 region has 13 residues. The CDR3 spells CASSREVNTEAFF. The DNA for the CDR3 is TGTGCCAGCAGTCGGGAGGTTAACACTGAAGCTTTCTTT.

This clonotype occurred many times. The V gene is TRBV9, the J gene TRBJ2-5, with a weak D call TRBD1 (6 bases). Trimming cost V 4 bases and J 2 bases, with 15 bases left between them. The CDR3 is 15 residues long. Looked up from germline, CDR1 is SGDLS and CDR2 is YYNGEE. The DNA of the CDR3 is TGTGCCAGCAGCATGGCAGGCACAGGGCAAGAGACCCAGTACTTC. Its protein product is CASSMAGTGQETQYF. The variable domain in full, with the rest retrieved from reference TRBV9 and TRBJ2-5, is DSGVTQTPKHLITATGQRVTLRCSPRSGDLSVYWYQQSLDQGLQFLIQYYNGEERAKGNILERFSAQQFPDLHSELNLSSLELGDSALYFCASSMAGTGQETQYFGPGTRLLVL.

The chain recombines TRBV5-1 with TRBJ1-1; the D gene is possibly TRBD1 (5 bases). Between the trimmed V and J ends, which lost 2 bases and 7 bases, there was a span of 12 bases. The CDR3 consists of 13 residues. Germline V gene sequence: CDR1 SGHRS, CDR2 YFSETQ. The CDR3: CASSFVGASEAFF. Here the CDR3 DNA reads TGCGCCAGCAGCTTTGTAGGGGCGAGTGAAGCTTTCTTT.

The sample holds many counts of this clonotype. CDR3 DNA sequence: TGCAGTGCTAGATGGACAGACTATGGCTACACCTTC. Amino acid sequence: CSARWTDYGYTF. The V gene is TRBV20-1, the J gene TRBJ1-2; a possible D gene is TRBD1 (6 bases). The CDR3 sequence is 12 residues long. The V gene lost 2 bases and the J gene lost 3 bases, with 7 bases spanning the gap. Germline assignment: CDR1 DFQATT and CDR2 SNEGSKA (reference sequence).

At least ten counts were recorded for this clonotype. This sequence joins TRBV20-1 and TRBJ2-7; D remains ambiguous. The CDR3 extends over 14 amino acids. Germline CDR1 DFQATT, CDR2 SNEGSKA (reference sequence). The germline V and J ends were trimmed by 3 bases and 0 bases, with 12 bases remaining between them. CDR3 amino acids: CSARGPYSSYEQYF. The CDR3 DNA follows: TGCAGTGCTAGGGGCCCATACAGCTCCTACGAGCAGTACTTC.

This chain links TRBV6-2 or TRBV6-3 with TRBJ2-7; D gene unclear. Looked up from germline, CDR1 is MNHEY and CDR2 is SVGEGT. The CDR3 is made up of 13 amino acids. V was trimmed by 6 bases and J by 2 bases, leaving 11 bases between them. In DNA, the CDR3 is TGTGCCAGCAGCCGGTCTTATCCCTACGAGCAGTACGTC. Translation gives CASSRSYPYEQYV.